The 15 T cell receptor beta chains given below trace back to one sample, sequenced in a study of T-cell memory formation after mild COVID-19. From the 5' RACE reads, TCRdb called clonotypes with MiXCR, one entry per CDR3 protein. The repertoire holds more than 120,000 distinct CDR3 sequences, with roughly 6.2% as singletons. The sequenced sample consisted of PBMCs or a T cell subset sorted from them (not recorded which). These receptors all come from an adult woman who had mild COVID-19 (a few samples of this study predate the infection). Cell type and time point are not known.

This clonotype was observed at least ten times. This sequence joins TRBV7-2 and TRBJ2-3; D unresolved. The V end lost 0 bases, the J end lost 0 bases, and 4 bases lay between the germline ends. From germline, CDR1 is SGHTA and CDR2 FQGNSA. This CDR3 comprises 14 residues. The CDR3 spells CASSLASSTDTQYF. The CDR3 DNA follows: TGTGCCAGCAGCTTAGCATCTAGCACAGATACGCAGTATTTT.

In this sample, this clonotype turned up many times. V and J are TRBV7-9 and TRBJ2-7, with D hard to call. The germline CDR1 and CDR2 sequences are SEHNR and FQNEAQ (reference sequence). Trimming pared 3 bases from V and 4 bases from J, leaving 10 bases between. The length of the CDR3 is 13 residues. The chain's CDR3 is CASSFEREYEQYF. In DNA, the CDR3 is TGTGCCAGCAGCTTCGAAAGAGAATACGAGCAGTACTTC.

This clonotype was detected ten times or more. The chain carries TRBV7-9 and TRBJ2-1; D might be TRBD1 (5 bases). Trimming removed 6 bases from V and 1 base from J, with 13 bases in between. CDR1 is SEHNR, CDR2 FQNEAQ, per germline (reference sequence). The CDR3 totals 15 residues. CDR3 nucleotides: TGTGCCAGCAGGAATTCGAAGGGGTCCTACAATGAGCAGTTCTTC. Encoded protein: CASRNSKGSYNEQFF.

This chain connects TRBV12-3 or TRBV12-4 to TRBJ1-2, with TRBD1 as a possible D gene (5 bases). Deletions cut 5 bases from V and 4 bases from J, with 11 bases between. The CDR3 consists of 13 residues. CDR3 region: CASSTPGLYGYTF. Here the CDR3 DNA reads TGTGCCAGCAGTACCCCGGGACTCTATGGCTACACCTTC.

This clonotype was seen at least ten times. The genes are TRBV3-1 and TRBJ2-7, with unresolved D. The germline V and J ends were trimmed by 4 bases and 1 base, with 5 bases remaining between them. The CDR3 contains 12 residues. CDR1 is LGHDT and CDR2 is YNNKEL in the germline V gene (reference sequence). The CDR3 is CASSPQSYEQYF. For the CDR3, the DNA is TGTGCCAGCAGCCCCCAATCCTACGAGCAGTACTTC.

This clonotype was counted between two and nine times. The chain carries TRBV19 and TRBJ1-1; D remains ambiguous. Germline loops: CDR1 LNHDA, CDR2 SQIVND (reference sequence). The CDR3 loop spans 14 amino acids. V was trimmed by 5 bases and J by 5 bases, leaving 15 bases between them. Here the CDR3 DNA reads TGTGCCAGTAGTTTAAAACCTTTGGGGACTGAAGCTTTCTTT. Its protein is CASSLKPLGTEAFF.

A few counts support this clonotype. The gene calls are TRBV20-1 and TRBJ2-5; 7 nucleotides align to TRBD2. Germline CDR1 and CDR2: DFQATT and SNEGSKA (reference sequence). The CDR3 runs to 15 residues. The ends lost 5 bases at V and 5 bases at J; junction bases unmatched: 14. The CDR3 DNA reads TGCAGTGCTTCGGGGACCCCCGGGGGGACGGAGACCCAGTACTTC. Amino acid sequence: CSASGTPGGTETQYF.

The sample holds many counts of this clonotype. The V and J genes are TRBV12-3 or TRBV12-4 and TRBJ2-7; D may be TRBD1 (6 bases). This CDR3 comprises 15 residues. With 6 bases removed from V and 2 bases from J, the gap between germline ends came to 17 bases. This CDR3 is CASSPSGQLTYEQYF. The CDR3 coding sequence is TGTGCCAGCAGCCCTAGTGGACAGTTAACCTACGAGCAGTACTTC.

This clonotype was seen only a few times. The chain has TRBV20-1 and TRBJ1-2; TRBD1 is a possible D gene (5 bases). Germline V gene lookup returns CDR1 DFQATT and CDR2 SNEGSKA (reference sequence). The CDR3 sequence is 13 residues long. V was trimmed by 6 bases and J by 3 bases, leaving 14 bases between them. The DNA of the CDR3 is TGCAGTGCGCCCGAACGGGGGGACTATGGCTACACCTTC. Protein: CSAPERGDYGYTF.

This clonotype was seen at least ten times. The rearrangement joins TRBV29-1 to TRBJ2-1; D possibly corresponds to TRBD2 (5 bases). The V gene lost 6 bases and the J gene lost 4 bases, with 13 bases spanning the gap. This CDR3 is 13 amino acids long. Germline lookup yields CDR1 SQVTM and CDR2 ANQGSEA. The CDR3 nucleotides are TGCAGCGTGCGGGCCTTGGCGTACAATGAGCAGTTCTTC. This sequence encodes CSVRALAYNEQFF.

The chain recombines TRBV18 with TRBJ2-1, with D perhaps matching TRBD2 (5 bases). TRBJ2-7 explains the end of the DNA better; the J call may be wrong. The CDR3 runs to 13 residues. Germline CDR1 KGHSH, CDR2 LQKENI. The CDR3 coding sequence is TGTGCCAGCTCACCAGCGGGCTACAATGAGCAGTACTTC. Its protein product is CASSPAGYNEQYF.

The chain joins TRBV20-1 to TRBJ2-7; 7 positions match TRBD1. Per germline, CDR1 DFQATT and CDR2 SNEGSKA (reference sequence). This CDR3 contains 12 residues. Unmatched junction bases numbered 5, after V lost 6 bases and J lost 3 bases. The CDR3 spells CSASRGIYEQYF. The CDR3 nucleotides read TGCAGTGCATCCAGGGGGATCTACGAGCAGTACTTC.

This clonotype was picked up a small number of times. The genes are TRBV12-3 or TRBV12-4 and TRBJ1-1, with a weak D call TRBD1 (6 bases). CDR3 length equals 15 residues. Trimming cost V 4 bases and J 2 bases, with 14 bases left between them. CDR3: CASSYFGGANTEAFF. The CDR3 DNA follows: TGTGCCAGCAGTTACTTCGGGGGGGCTAACACTGAAGCTTTCTTT.

This clonotype was seen ten or more times. The chain employs TRBV5-5 and TRBJ1-5; 8 bases map to TRBD1. V gave up 4 bases and J gave up 11 bases; unmatched junction bases: 5. This CDR3 has 12 residues. Germline V gene sequence: CDR1 SGHKS, CDR2 YYEKEE (reference sequence). CDR3 sequence reads: CASSEQGQAQHF. The DNA for the CDR3 is TGTGCCAGCAGCGAACAGGGACAGGCCCAGCATTTT.

This chain connects TRBV6-5 to TRBJ2-2, with D possibly TRBD2 on 5 matching bases. Germline lookup yields CDR1 MNHEY and CDR2 SVGAGI. The V and J ends lost 8 bases and 2 bases respectively, with 21 bases between them. This CDR3 comprises 17 residues. Written as DNA, the CDR3 is TGTGCCAGCGCACCCCGCCCGGACTTCTTTAACACCGGGGAGCTGTTTTTT. This gives the protein CASAPRPDFFNTGELFF.